The next 7 T cell receptor beta chains were all read from a single sample in a study of cytomegalovirus exposure and HLA in healthy donors. PCR used 60 Vbeta primers and 13 Jbeta primers. The assay was immunoSEQ multiplex PCR, and TCRdb's table has in-frame clones only and misses some. The profile shows around 150,000 clones, about 65% of them singletons. The sample was PBMCs. The receptor set was obtained from a woman in her late teens or twenties in good health and CMV-seropositive.

This clone was observed a handful of times. This same CDR3 is encoded by further DNA sequences in the sample. The rearrangement joins TRBV5-1 to TRBJ2-7, with 7 bases lining up with TRBD1. The CDR3 is 14 amino acids. Germline V gene sequence: CDR1 SGHRS, CDR2 YFSETQ. Germline trimming cut 2 bases from V and 2 bases from J; bases unmatched to any gene: 4. The CDR3 DNA is TGCGCCAGCAGCTTAGACAGGGATGCCTACGAGCAGTACTTC. It yields the protein CASSLDRDAYEQYF.

The chain recombines TRBV28 with TRBJ2-7, with D tentatively TRBD2 (6 bases). This CDR3 region has 12 residues. V was trimmed by 7 bases and J by 4 bases, leaving 11 bases between them. The germline V gene has CDR1 MDHEN and CDR2 SYDVKM. Written as DNA, the CDR3 is TGTGCCAGCAATTCCGGGACTTACGAGCAGTACTTC. As protein: CASNSGTYEQYF.

This clone occurred a few times. The rearrangement uses TRBV5-6 and TRBJ1-6, with 7 bases identical to TRBD1. This CDR3 has 15 amino acids. CDR1 is SGHDT, CDR2 YYEEEE, per germline. The ends lost 4 bases at V and 9 bases at J; junction bases unmatched: 10. The CDR3 loop reads CASSGRDSLVSPLHF. The CDR3 bases are TGTGCCAGCAGCGGTCGGGACAGCTTAGTTTCACCCCTCCACTTT.

The chain uses TRBV7-2 and TRBJ1-3; no reliable D call. Deletions cut 1 base from V and 14 bases from J, with 12 bases between. Germline CDR1 and CDR2: SGHTA and FQGNSA. This CDR3 has 12 amino acids. The CDR3 loop is CASSLDTRNLYF. CDR3 nucleotide sequence: TGTGCCAGCAGCTTAGATACTAGGAACCTATATTTT.

The V call is TRBV5-1, the J call TRBJ2-7, with 8 bases matching TRBD2. This CDR3 region has 15 residues. Trimming removed 4 bases from V and 3 bases from J; junction bases left unmatched: 9. Germline-derived CDR1 and CDR2 are SGHRS and YFSETQ. CDR3 protein: CASSLTSGDLYEQYF. The DNA for the CDR3 is TGCGCCAGCAGCCTAACTAGCGGTGACCTCTACGAGCAGTACTTC.

There are a few counts of this clone. This chain uses TRBV7-6 with TRBJ2-5, with a possible D match to TRBD2 (6 bases). CDR3 length equals 12 residues. Germline V gene lookup returns CDR1 SGHVS and CDR2 FNYEAQ. Trimming took off 5 bases at V and 5 bases at J, with 9 bases between the two ends. In DNA form, the CDR3 reads TGTGCCAGCAGCCCGGAGGGGGAGACCCAGTACTTC. As protein: CASSPEGETQYF.

This clone appeared a few times. The same CDR3 also results from other DNA sequences found in this sample. The chain couples TRBV19 to TRBJ1-1, with D perhaps TRBD1 (6 bases). Germline CDR1 reads LNHDA; CDR2 reads SQIVND (reference sequence). V was trimmed by 5 bases and J by 4 bases, leaving 14 bases between them. This CDR3 comprises 14 residues. The CDR3 region has the DNA TGTGCCAGTAGTCTCGACAGGAGGTTCACTGAAGCTTTCTTT. Protein product: CASSLDRRFTEAFF.